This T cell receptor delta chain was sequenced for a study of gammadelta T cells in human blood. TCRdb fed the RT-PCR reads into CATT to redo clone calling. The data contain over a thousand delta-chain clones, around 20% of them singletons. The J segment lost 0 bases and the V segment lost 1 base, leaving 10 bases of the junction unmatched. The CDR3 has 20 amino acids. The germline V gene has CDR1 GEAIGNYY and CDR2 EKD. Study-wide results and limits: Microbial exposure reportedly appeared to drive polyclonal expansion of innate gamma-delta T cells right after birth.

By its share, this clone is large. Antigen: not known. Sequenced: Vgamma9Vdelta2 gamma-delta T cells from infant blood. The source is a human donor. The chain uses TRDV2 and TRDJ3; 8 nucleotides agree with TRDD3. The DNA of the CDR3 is TGTGCCTGTGACACTCTTATTGGGGATACCAGCTCCTGGGACACCCGACAGATGTTTTTC. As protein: CACDTLIGDTSSWDTRQMFF.